One and the same sample provided the 27 T cell receptor beta chains below, sequenced in a study of glioma-infiltrating T cells. Amplification of TCR alpha and beta CDR3 regions from RNA used iRepertoire nested multiplex PCR. A single record per CDR3 protein comes from TCRdb applying MiXCR to the multiplex PCR reads. The sample records 84,000 or so distinct CDR3 sequences, 20% to 25% being singletons. Sample: glioma tissue, nonneoplastic brain tissue, or PBMCs (not recorded which). These receptors originate from a human donor with low-grade glioma or glioblastoma, undergoing nonglioma brain surgery, or in good health (not recorded which).

This clonotype was picked up one time. V usage is TRBV2 and J usage is TRBJ1-5, with D tentatively TRBD1 (5 bases). The ends were cut back, 7 bases at V and 1 base at J, with 14 bases in the middle. The CDR3 covers 15 residues. Germline V lookup: CDR1 SNHLY, CDR2 FYNNEI. The chain's CDR3 is CASICRGWSNQPQHF. CDR3 DNA sequence: TGTGCCAGCATTTGCCGGGGGTGGAGCAATCAGCCCCAGCATTTT.

This clonotype was counted many times. This rearrangement joins TRBV2 to TRBJ2-7; 10 bases align to TRBD1. Germline-derived CDR1 and CDR2 are SNHLY and FYNNEI. Losses at the gene ends were 8 bases for V and 6 bases for J; bases not matched to a gene: 10. The CDR3 sequence is 14 residues long. CDR3 sequence: CASGRDRGVREQYF. CDR3 nucleotide sequence: TGTGCCAGCGGGCGGGACAGGGGAGTCCGCGAGCAGTACTTC.

Many counts were recorded for this clonotype. The chain combines TRBV6-1 with TRBJ2-1; 7 nucleotides match TRBD2. Looked up from germline, CDR1 is MNHNS and CDR2 is SASEGT. J lost 2 bases, V lost 11 bases, and 9 bases had no gene match. There are 14 residues in the CDR3. CDR3 DNA: TGTGCCGGGGGGGGGGGACCCCCCTACAATGAGCAGTTCTTC. Translation: CAGGGGPPYNEQFF.

This clonotype has at least ten counts. The V call is TRBV28, the J call TRBJ1-5; possible D gene TRBD1, 6 bases. There are 14 residues in the CDR3. CDR1 and CDR2 from the germline V gene are MDHEN and SYDVKM. With 6 bases removed from V and 7 bases from J, the gap between germline ends came to 16 bases. The CDR3 protein is CASSPGGGGQPQHF. The CDR3 DNA follows: TGTGCCAGCAGCCCGGGCGGGGGCGGACAGCCCCAGCATTTT.

This clonotype was counted ten times or more. CDR3 residues: CASSAQRTVDTEAFF. CDR3 nucleotides: TGTGCCAGCAGCGCTCAAAGGACAGTTGACACTGAAGCTTTCTTT. This chain links TRBV14 with TRBJ1-1; D might be TRBD1 (6 bases). Germline V gene sequence: CDR1 SGHDN, CDR2 FVKESK. V was cut by 5 bases and J by 3 bases, with 16 bases left in between. The CDR3 has 15 amino acids.

This clonotype was seen at least ten times. The chain carries TRBV29-1 and TRBJ2-1, with TRBD2 matching over 10 bases. There are 14 residues in the CDR3. Germline CDR1 SQVTM, CDR2 ANQGSEA. V gave up 4 bases and J gave up 5 bases; unmatched junction bases: 5. CDR3 in amino acids: CSVGLAGVHNEQFF. In DNA, the CDR3 is TGCAGCGTTGGCCTAGCGGGAGTCCACAATGAGCAGTTCTTC.

There are a few counts of this clonotype. V gene TRBV11-2 combines with J gene TRBJ2-7, with 8 positions matching TRBD2. J was trimmed by 6 bases and V by 3 bases; bases with no gene match: 10. Per the germline V gene, CDR1 is SGHAT and CDR2 is FQNNGV. CDR3 length: 15 residues. This chain's CDR3 is CASSFTSGASGEQYF. CDR3 DNA sequence: TGTGCCAGCAGCTTTACTAGCGGAGCTTCGGGCGAGCAGTACTTC.

The sample holds many counts of this clonotype. The genes are TRBV20-1 and TRBJ1-1; D not resolved. The CDR3 runs 15 residues. V was pared by 0 bases and J by 3 bases, with 14 bases between. The germline V gene has CDR1 DFQATT and CDR2 SNEGSKA (reference sequence). The chain's CDR3 is CSARDQHGRYTEAFF. In nucleotides, the CDR3 is TGCAGTGCTAGAGATCAGCATGGGCGTTACACTGAAGCTTTCTTT.

As concerns this clonotype: A much larger clone differs from this one at a single base, so this may be a read error. The gene calls are TRBV11-1 and TRBJ2-7; D perhaps matches TRBD2 (6 bases). The CDR3 loop spans 15 amino acids. Germline-derived CDR1 and CDR2 are SGHAT and FQDESV (reference sequence). The CDR3 spells CASSLASGLSVEQSF. The CDR3 region has the DNA TGTGCCAGCAGCTTAGCCTCGGGACTGAGCGTTGAGCAGTCCTTC.

This clonotype was detected only a few times. The junction departs from germline at one end; a sequencing error may be responsible. V usage is TRBV6-1 and J usage is TRBJ1-5; D is possibly TRBD1 (6 bases). This CDR3 is 16 amino acids long. CDR1 MNHNS and CDR2 SASEGT come from the germline V gene. The CDR3 DNA reads TGCGCCAGCAGTCCCAGTCTACAGGGAAGGAATCAGCCCCAGCATTTT. Translation gives CASSPSLQGRNQPQHF.

The V and J genes are TRBV7-9 and TRBJ1-3, with D uncertain. Germline CDR1 reads SEHNR; CDR2 reads FQNEAQ (reference sequence). Between the trimmed V and J ends, which lost 2 bases and 0 bases, there was a span of 14 bases. CDR3 size: 17 residues. This CDR3 reads CASSLIRTTSSGNTIYF. CDR3 bases: TGTGCCAGCAGCTTAATCCGGACGACAAGCTCTGGAAACACCATATATTTT.

Comments on this clonotype: One end of the junction does not line up with germline, which may come from a read error. V gene TRBV2 combines with J gene TRBJ2-1; 9 nucleotides agree with TRBD2. Germline V gives CDR1 SNHLY, CDR2 FYNNEI. The CDR3 covers 16 residues. The CDR3 bases are TGTGCCAGCAGTCAGTTCGGGACTAGCCCCTACAATGAGCATTTCTTC. Translating gives CASSQFGTSPYNEHFF.

The sample holds many counts of this clonotype. The CDR3 DNA is TGCAGTGCTGCCGGGACAGGGGTCTACGAGCAGTACTTC. Its protein product is CSAAGTGVYEQYF. This chain connects TRBV20-1 to TRBJ2-7; 10 nucleotides line up with TRBD1. The CDR3 is 13 amino acids. CDR1 is DFQATT, CDR2 SNEGSKA, per germline (reference sequence). Unmatched junction bases numbered 4, after V lost 5 bases and J lost 3 bases.

This clonotype was counted ten times or more. The chain joins TRBV7-9 to TRBJ2-1, with D hard to call. The germline V gene has CDR1 SEHNR and CDR2 FQNEAQ (reference sequence). The CDR3 totals 13 residues. V was cut by 5 bases and J by 3 bases, with 8 bases left in between. CDR3: CASSQSLYNEQFF. In DNA form, the CDR3 reads TGTGCCAGCAGCCAGTCCCTCTACAATGAGCAGTTCTTC.

By sample fraction, this clonotype is medium-sized (0.01 to 0.1%). The chain is built from TRBV27 and TRBJ1-1; D is ambiguous. The CDR3 extends over 13 amino acids. CDR1 and CDR2 from the germline V gene are MNHEY and SMNVEV (reference sequence). Trimming cost V 4 bases and J 1 base, with 7 bases left between them. The CDR3 DNA reads TGTGCCAGCAGTTATACCCGGAACACTGAAGCTTTCTTT. It yields the protein CASSYTRNTEAFF.

This chain links TRBV18 with TRBJ2-3, with no clear D. Per germline, CDR1 KGHSH and CDR2 LQKENI. The V end lost 6 bases, the J end lost 3 bases, and 10 bases lay between the germline ends. CDR3 length: 13 residues. The CDR3 region has the DNA TGTGCCAGCTCGCGCATAGAGACAGATACGCAGTATTTT. Translated, it gives CASSRIETDTQYF.

This clonotype showed up many times. V and J are TRBV15 and TRBJ1-4; D is unresolved. The V gene's germline CDR1 is LNHNV and CDR2 YYDKDF (reference sequence). The CDR3 contains 16 residues. Trimming removed 1 base at V and 5 bases at J, with 14 bases between. Here the CDR3 DNA reads TGTGCCACCAGCAGAGGGAATGCTCATGGGAATGAAAAACTGTTTTTT. Protein: CATSRGNAHGNEKLFF.

The rearrangement uses TRBV18 and TRBJ2-3; D perhaps matches TRBD2 (5 bases). The V end was cut by 5 bases, the J end by 2 bases, with 17 bases between. Germline V gene data show CDR1 as KGHSH and CDR2 as LQKENI. The CDR3 is 16 residues long. For the CDR3, the DNA is TGTGCCAGCTCATCAAACAGCGGTAGCTTCACAGATACGCAGTATTTT. Translating it yields CASSSNSGSFTDTQYF. The full variable domain, completed using reference TRBV18 and TRBJ2-3, is NAGVMQNPRHLVRRRGQEARLRCSPMKGHSHVYWYRQLPEEGLKFMVYLQKENIIDESGMPKERFSAEFPKEGPSILRIQQVVRGDSAAYFCASSSNSGSFTDTQYFGPGTRLTVL.

This clonotype was detected ten times or more. V usage is TRBV20-1 and J usage is TRBJ1-2, with TRBD1 as a possible D gene (5 bases). The germline gives CDR1 DFQATT, CDR2 SNEGSKA (reference sequence). The length of the CDR3 is 11 residues. Trimming took off 0 bases at V and 9 bases at J, with 8 bases between the two ends. The CDR3 loop reads CSARDGARYTF. CDR3 bases: TGCAGTGCTAGAGATGGGGCCCGCTACACCTTC.

There are many counts of this clonotype. The chain links TRBV2 to TRBJ2-2; D gene uncertain. The ends were cut back, 5 bases at V and 5 bases at J, with 9 bases in the middle. The CDR3 is 13 residues long. Per germline, CDR1 SNHLY and CDR2 FYNNEI. The CDR3 sequence: CASSYRQTGELFF. As DNA, the CDR3 is TGTGCCAGCAGTTACCGTCAGACCGGGGAGCTGTTTTTT. Full variable domain (rest looked up from reference TRBV2 and TRBJ2-2): EPEVTQTPSHQVTQMGQEVILRCVPISNHLYFYWYRQILGQKVEFLVSFYNNEISEKSEIFDDQFSVERPDGSNFTLKIRSTKLEDSAMYFCASSYRQTGELFFGEGSRLTVL.

This clonotype was recorded many times. This chain connects TRBV27 to TRBJ1-4; 7 positions match TRBD1. The J segment lost 8 bases and the V segment lost 6 bases, leaving 12 bases of the junction unmatched. This CDR3 has 15 residues. Germline V lookup: CDR1 MNHEY, CDR2 SMNVEV (reference sequence). The CDR3 sequence is CASSRGTADPEKLFF. The CDR3 DNA is TGTGCCAGCAGCCGCGGGACAGCGGATCCGGAAAAACTGTTTTTT.

The chain couples TRBV5-6 to TRBJ1-2, with D unclear. The CDR3 length is 14 residues. Trimming stripped 3 bases from V and 3 bases from J, with 12 bases between. CDR1 and CDR2 (germline): SGHDT, YYEEEE. CDR3 residues: CASSYRMQDYGYTF. The CDR3 DNA reads as TGTGCCAGCAGCTACAGAATGCAGGACTATGGCTACACCTTC.

This clonotype was detected many times. This sequence joins TRBV19 and TRBJ2-3, with TRBD2 as a possible D gene (5 bases). The V gene lost 3 bases and the J gene lost 4 bases, with 11 bases spanning the gap. Per the germline V gene, CDR1 is LNHDA and CDR2 is SQIVND (reference sequence). The CDR3 length is 14 residues. The CDR3 spells CASSIYSAADTQYF. The CDR3 nucleotides are TGTGCCAGTAGTATTTACTCAGCGGCAGATACGCAGTATTTT.

This clonotype came up many times. This CDR3 is CASSPGTGLYQETQYF. CDR3 nucleotides: TGTGCCAGCAGCCCCGGGACAGGGTTGTACCAAGAGACCCAGTACTTC. The chain links TRBV7-2 to TRBJ2-5; 9 bases are a match to TRBD1. The CDR3 extends over 16 amino acids. The germline gives CDR1 SGHTA, CDR2 FQGNSA. J gave up 0 bases and V 5 bases, and 7 bases lay outside the gene matches.

The chain combines TRBV2 with TRBJ2-7, with 10 bases identical to TRBD1. J was trimmed by 6 bases and V by 10 bases; bases with no gene match: 9. Germline V gene sequence: CDR1 SNHLY, CDR2 FYNNEI. The CDR3 loop spans 13 amino acids. The CDR3 DNA follows: TGTGCCATTCCTCCGGGACAGGGGCGCGAGCAGTACTTC. Its translation: CAIPPGQGREQYF.

This clonotype was counted at least ten times. The CDR3 loop is CASSQDSTSYNEQFF. CDR3 coding DNA: TGTGCCAGCAGCCAAGACAGTACCTCCTACAATGAGCAGTTCTTC. The chain carries TRBV7-7 and TRBJ2-1; a possible D gene is TRBD1 (5 bases). Trimming removed 5 bases at V and 0 bases at J, with 11 bases between. The CDR3 totals 15 residues. CDR1 and CDR2 (germline): SSHAT, FNYEAQ (reference sequence). Full variable domain (rest looked up from reference TRBV7-7 and TRBJ2-1): GAGVSQSPRYKVTKRGQDVTLRCDPISSHATLYWYQQALGQGPEFLTYFNYEAQPDKSGLPSDRFSAERPEGSISTLTIQRTEQRDSAMYRCASSQDSTSYNEQFFGPGTRLTVL.

The rearrangement links TRBV5-1 to TRBJ2-7; no clear D. Per germline, CDR1 SGHRS and CDR2 YFSETQ. This CDR3 is built from 14 residues. V was clipped by 4 bases and J by 2 bases, with 13 bases between them. Here the CDR3 DNA reads TGCGCCAGCAGCCCCACTTCCCCAACCTACGAGCAGTACTTC. Its protein is CASSPTSPTYEQYF.